This entry lists 18 T cell receptor beta chains sequenced from one sample in a study of T cell changes during pregnancy in multiple sclerosis. Profiled with immunoSEQ multiplex PCR; TCRdb holds only in-frame clones, not every one. The sample includes about 80,000 clones, roughly 91% seen only once; the top ten take about 2.5%. This specimen consisted of peripheral blood, obtained after pregnancy. These receptors all stem from a female donor in good health, enrolled as a control in a pregnancy study.

V and J are TRBV7-9 and TRBJ1-3, with 7 bases lining up with TRBD1. This CDR3 is 14 amino acids long. Trimming at V came to 5 bases and at J to 4 bases, leaving 5 bases not matched to a gene. From germline, CDR1 is SEHNR and CDR2 FQNEAQ (reference sequence). CDR3 residues: CASSTQGTGNTIYF. CDR3 DNA: TGTGCCAGCAGCACACAGGGGACCGGAAACACCATATATTTT.

The rearrangement links TRBV4-1 to TRBJ1-2; 9 nucleotides agree with TRBD1. The CDR3 has 15 residues. Germline V gives CDR1 MGHRA, CDR2 YSYEKL. V gave up 3 bases and J gave up 5 bases; unmatched junction bases: 7. Here the CDR3 DNA reads TGCGCCAGCAGCCAGATGGGACAGGGTCAATATGGCTACACCTTC. It translates to CASSQMGQGQYGYTF.

The chain recombines TRBV14 with TRBJ2-5, with unresolved D. The CDR3 sequence is 19 residues long. Germline CDR1 and CDR2: SGHDN and FVKESK. V was clipped by 0 bases and J by 1 base, with 21 bases between them. The CDR3: CASSQEGFWARRSQETQYF. The CDR3 region has the DNA TGTGCCAGCAGCCAAGAGGGCTTTTGGGCCCGTCGTTCCCAAGAGACCCAGTACTTC.

The chain links TRBV13 to TRBJ1-5; D may be TRBD1 (5 bases). CDR3 length equals 14 residues. From germline, CDR1 is PRHDT and CDR2 FYEKMQ (reference sequence). V was pared by 2 bases and J by 1 base, with 6 bases between. In nucleotides, the CDR3 is TGTGCCAGCAGCTTACAGGGAAGCAATCAGCCCCAGCATTTT. Its translation: CASSLQGSNQPQHF. Drawing the rest from reference TRBV13 and TRBJ1-5, the complete variable domain is AAGVIQSPRHLIKEKRETATLKCYPIPRHDTVYWYQQGPGQDPQFLISFYEKMQSDKGSIPDRFSAQQFSDYHSELNMSSLELGDSALYFCASSLQGSNQPQHFGDGTRLSIL.

The chain recombines TRBV14 with TRBJ2-6; D is perhaps TRBD2 (6 bases). V lost 4 bases and J 3 bases, leaving 13 bases between the germline ends. CDR1 is SGHDN and CDR2 is FVKESK in the germline V gene. This CDR3 is built from 16 residues. The CDR3, as DNA: TGTGCCAGCAGCCGTTACCCGGGACTTGGGGCCAACGTCCTGACTTTC. This sequence encodes CASSRYPGLGANVLTF.

This clone has a single count. The chain couples TRBV2 to TRBJ1-5, with 9 bases identical to TRBD1. V trimming: 8 bases; J trimming: 11 bases; junction bases outside the gene matches: 10. This CDR3 has 13 amino acids. CDR1 and CDR2 (germline): SNHLY, FYNNEI. CDR3 residues: CASGDRGVLAQHF. In DNA, the CDR3 is TGTGCCAGCGGAGACAGGGGGGTGTTAGCCCAGCATTTT.

V and J are TRBV27 and TRBJ1-1, with D tentatively TRBD1 (5 bases). CDR1 is MNHEY and CDR2 is SMNVEV in the germline V gene (reference sequence). This CDR3 spans 15 amino acids. V dropped 5 bases and J dropped 2 bases, with 15 bases sitting between them. Written as DNA, the CDR3 is TGTGCCAGCAGTACGGCCTCGGGGGTAAACACTGAAGCTTTCTTT. The encoded protein is CASSTASGVNTEAFF.

This rearrangement joins TRBV15 to TRBJ2-1; D perhaps matches TRBD1 (6 bases). The CDR3 runs 17 residues. Trimming left V 1 base short and J 1 base short, with 14 bases between. From germline, CDR1 is LNHNV and CDR2 YYDKDF (reference sequence). DNA for the CDR3: TGTGCCACCAGCAGAGGGGCGGTGGGGGCTTCCTACAATGAGCAGTTCTTC. Translation: CATSRGAVGASYNEQFF.

V gene TRBV6-1 combines with J gene TRBJ2-1; perhaps TRBD2 as D (5 bases). V was clipped by 3 bases and J by 5 bases, with 26 bases between them. The CDR3 has 19 amino acids. The germline gives CDR1 MNHNS, CDR2 SASEGT. CDR3 loop: CASSDIFVWRAGSNNEQFF. DNA for the CDR3: TGTGCCAGCAGTGATATATTCGTCTGGCGGGCTGGAAGTAACAATGAGCAGTTCTTC.

The V and J genes are TRBV25-1 and TRBJ2-3; D uncertain. V was shortened by 3 bases and J by 4 bases, with 14 bases between the two germline ends. CDR1 is MGHDK and CDR2 is SYGVNS in the germline V gene. The CDR3 loop spans 15 amino acids. The CDR3: CASSEFEKLADTQYF. Here the CDR3 DNA reads TGTGCCAGCAGTGAGTTTGAGAAATTGGCAGATACGCAGTATTTT.

The chain recombines TRBV11-3 with TRBJ2-3, with 7 bases identical to TRBD2. Per germline, CDR1 SGHNT and CDR2 YENEEA. V was clipped by 1 base and J by 4 bases; unmatched bases: 5. The CDR3 has 15 amino acids. CDR3 coding DNA: TGTGCCAGCAGCTTAGGGACTAGTTTTTCAGATACGCAGTATTTT. Translation gives CASSLGTSFSDTQYF.

This chain connects TRBV10-3 to TRBJ2-3, with D possibly TRBD1 on 6 matching bases. CDR1 ENHRY and CDR2 SYGVKD come from the germline V gene. The V and J ends lost 8 bases and 0 bases respectively, with 15 bases between them. The CDR3 is 15 amino acids. The CDR3, as DNA: TGTGCCATCGGGGTGGGGGCCTCTAGCACAGATACGCAGTATTTT. Translating gives CAIGVGASSTDTQYF.

This rearrangement joins TRBV7-8 to TRBJ2-7; D is perhaps TRBD1 (5 bases). The CDR3 loop spans 16 amino acids. The V and J ends lost 5 bases and 2 bases respectively, with 19 bases between them. Germline V gene lookup returns CDR1 SGHVS and CDR2 FQNEAQ. The CDR3, as DNA: TGTGCCAGCAGCCGGACCAGGGCATTTAATACCTACGAGCAGTACTTC. Translating gives CASSRTRAFNTYEQYF. The entire variable domain, with the rest obtained from reference TRBV7-8 and TRBJ2-7, is as follows: GAGVSQSPRYKVAKRGQDVALRCDPISGHVSLFWYQQALGQGPEFLTYFQNEAQLDKSGLPSDRFFAERPEGSVSTLKIQRTQQEDSAVYLCASSRTRAFNTYEQYFGPGTRLTVT.

The rearrangement joins TRBV19 to TRBJ1-2; tentative D call: TRBD1 (5 bases). Trimming pared 5 bases from V and 2 bases from J, leaving 9 bases between. Per the germline V gene, CDR1 is LNHDA and CDR2 is SQIVND (reference sequence). The CDR3 consists of 13 residues. The CDR3 spells CASSVDRNYGYTF. CDR3 sequence (DNA): TGTGCCAGTAGTGTCGACAGAAACTATGGCTACACCTTC.

The chain has TRBV28 and TRBJ2-2; perhaps TRBD1 as D (5 bases). Germline V gene lookup returns CDR1 MDHEN and CDR2 SYDVKM. The V gene lost 5 bases and the J gene lost 5 bases, with 18 bases spanning the gap. This CDR3 region has 16 residues. CDR3 bases: TGTGCCAGCAGTCTACGACTGGGGCAGAGTACCGGGGAGCTGTTTTTT. Its translation is CASSLRLGQSTGELFF.

The chain employs TRBV25-1 and TRBJ1-1; no clear D gene. Looked up from germline, CDR1 is MGHDK and CDR2 is SYGVNS. V lost 6 bases and J 4 bases, leaving 6 bases between the germline ends. The CDR3 consists of 11 residues. CDR3 bases: TGTGCCAGCAGCAGTTTCACTGAAGCTTTCTTT. Translating it yields CASSSFTEAFF.

The chain is built from TRBV6-1 and TRBJ2-6; weak D call: TRBD2 (5 bases). V lost 5 bases to trimming and J lost 2 bases, with 13 bases between them. This CDR3 region has 16 residues. Germline CDR1 MNHNS, CDR2 SASEGT. The CDR3 bases are TGTGCCAGCAGTCAAGGGAGAGCCCCTGGGGCCAACGTCCTGACTTTC. As protein: CASSQGRAPGANVLTF.

The chain recombines TRBV30 with TRBJ2-7, with a weak D call TRBD2 (6 bases). V dropped 4 bases and J dropped 5 bases, with 12 bases sitting between them. Germline V gene lookup returns CDR1 GTSNPN and CDR2 SVGIG (reference sequence). The CDR3 runs 12 residues. The CDR3 DNA is TGTGCCTGGACGGCGGGAAAACACGAGCAGTACTTC. Translating gives CAWTAGKHEQYF.